The 23 T cell receptor beta chains below were found in one sample sequenced in a study of blood T cells in healthy people across ages. The second PCR ran about 6 to 12 cycles with a sample-barcoded 5' primer and J-beta primers. TCRdb itself ran the 5' RACE reads through MiXCR, one entry per CDR3 protein. The top ten hold approximately 13% of the sample, which has 650,000 to 1,000,000 distinct CDR3 sequences, around 36% seen once. The specimen was blood. Receptor source: a man aged 18 to 30 in good health.

This clonotype has only a few counts. The chain employs TRBV4-3 and TRBJ2-5, with no clear D. V shed 5 bases and J shed 1 base, with 11 bases lying between them. In germline, CDR1 is LGHNA, CDR2 YSLEER. This CDR3 has 14 residues. This CDR3 reads CASSSGRLQETQYF. The CDR3 bases are TGCGCCAGCAGCTCAGGACGTCTCCAAGAGACCCAGTACTTC.

The CDR3 DNA follows: TGCAGTGCTAGTGCTAGGAACACAGGGAGCAACTATGGCTACACCTTC. Its translation is CSASARNTGSNYGYTF. The chain carries TRBV20-1 and TRBJ1-2; perhaps TRBD1 as D (6 bases). This CDR3 is 16 amino acids long. Trimming took 3 bases from V and 2 from J, leaving 19 bases between them. The germline V gene has CDR1 DFQATT and CDR2 SNEGSKA (reference sequence).

This clonotype was seen more than once but under ten times. V is TRBV20-1 and J is TRBJ1-1; weak D call: TRBD1 (5 bases). CDR1 is DFQATT, CDR2 SNEGSKA, per germline (reference sequence). This CDR3 spans 15 amino acids. V was clipped by 0 bases and J by 1 base, with 12 bases between them. In DNA, the CDR3 is TGCAGTGCTAGAGATTTGACAGCGCAGAACACTGAAGCTTTCTTT. Protein product: CSARDLTAQNTEAFF.

Note on this clonotype: This may be a read error, as it is one base from a much larger clone. The DNA of the CDR3 is TGCAGTACTAGAGATCGAGGACAGTCCTACAATGAGCAGTTCTTC. Translating gives CSTRDRGQSYNEQFF. The V and J genes are TRBV20-1 and TRBJ2-1; possibly TRBD1 for D (6 bases). Germline V lookup: CDR1 DFQATT, CDR2 SNEGSKA (reference sequence). This CDR3 is built from 15 residues.

A few counts support this clonotype. The gene calls are TRBV19 and TRBJ2-1; TRBD1 is a possible D gene (6 bases). CDR3 size: 14 residues. Trimming shortened V by 2 bases and J by 12 bases, and 17 bases separated the two germline ends. Germline values: CDR1 LNHDA, CDR2 SQIVND (reference sequence). CDR3 amino acids: CASSIQDSHPGQFF. As DNA, the CDR3 is TGTGCCAGTAGTATACAGGACAGCCACCCAGGGCAGTTCTTC.

In its sample, this clonotype was seen many times. This sequence joins TRBV12-3 or TRBV12-4 and TRBJ2-1; possibly TRBD1 for D (5 bases). This CDR3 spans 11 amino acids. Trimming cost V 5 bases and J 12 bases, with 11 bases left between them. Here the CDR3 reads CASSLDSRQFF. CDR3 DNA: TGTGCCAGCAGTCTTGACAGCAGGCAGTTCTTC.

This chain uses TRBV6-5 with TRBJ2-7, with TRBD2 matching over 13 bases. CDR3 length equals 19 residues. J lost 3 bases, V lost 2 bases, and 13 bases had no gene match. Looked up from germline, CDR1 is MNHEY and CDR2 is SVGAGI. The CDR3 DNA is TGTGCCAGCAGTTACCGACTAGCGGGGGGCCAAACCGACCGCTACGAGCAGTACTTC. Protein product: CASSYRLAGGQTDRYEQYF.

The J gene is TRBJ2-1, the V gene TRBV7-9, with TRBD1 identical over 9 bases. V shed 7 bases, J shed 8 bases, and the junction held 9 bases outside the gene matches. The germline V gene encodes CDR1 SEHNR and CDR2 FQNEAQ (reference sequence). This CDR3 is 14 amino acids long. The CDR3 nucleotides read TGTGCCAGCATCGCCGGGACAGGGCTGGATGAGCAGTTCTTC. It is translated as CASIAGTGLDEQFF.

This rearrangement joins TRBV4-2 to TRBJ1-5; no definite D call. The CDR3 spans 15 residues. The germline gives CDR1 LGHNA, CDR2 YNFKEQ. V was trimmed by 1 base and J by 0 bases, leaving 7 bases between them. This CDR3 is CASSQATISNQPQHF. CDR3 DNA: TGTGCCAGCAGCCAAGCGACAATTAGCAATCAGCCCCAGCATTTT.

Many counts were recorded for this clonotype. V gene TRBV27 combines with J gene TRBJ1-2; 9 bases agree with TRBD1. The CDR3 consists of 14 residues. With 5 bases clipped from V and 4 bases from J, the junction kept 5 bases outside the gene matches. CDR1 is MNHEY, CDR2 SMNVEV, per germline (reference sequence). CDR3 region: CASSATGGGYGYTF. CDR3 bases: TGTGCCAGCAGTGCGACAGGGGGTGGCTATGGCTACACCTTC.

Only a few counts were recorded for this clonotype. The rearrangement uses TRBV5-1 and TRBJ1-1, with D maybe TRBD1 (5 bases). Germline lookup yields CDR1 SGHRS and CDR2 YFSETQ. The CDR3 loop spans 15 amino acids. V lost 3 bases and J lost 1, with 13 bases in between. The CDR3 coding sequence is TGCGCCAGCAGCTCCAACTCAGGGTGGAACACTGAAGCTTTCTTT. The encoded protein is CASSSNSGWNTEAFF.

The rearrangement joins TRBV7-2 to TRBJ1-2; D remains unclear. Trimming took off 0 bases at V and 10 bases at J, with 12 bases between the two ends. Germline CDR1 reads SGHTA; CDR2 reads FQGNSA. The CDR3 is 13 residues long. The chain's CDR3 is CASSLAGNKDYTF. The CDR3 bases are TGTGCCAGCAGCTTAGCGGGTAACAAGGACTACACCTTC.

This chain uses TRBV20-1 with TRBJ1-2; weak D call: TRBD1 (5 bases). CDR1 is DFQATT and CDR2 is SNEGSKA in the germline V gene (reference sequence). V was cut by 1 base and J by 2 bases, with 11 bases left in between. CDR3 length: 14 amino acids. CDR3 nucleotides: TGCAGTGCTAGAGCAGGGTTTCTCAACTATGGCTACACCTTC. Translating it yields CSARAGFLNYGYTF.

The chain uses TRBV4-3 and TRBJ2-5; D is unresolved. The CDR3 covers 16 residues. In germline, CDR1 is LGHNA, CDR2 YSLEER. V was pared by 0 bases and J by 5 bases, with 16 bases between. This CDR3 is CASSQDEQRVGETQYF. The CDR3 DNA reads as TGCGCCAGCAGCCAAGATGAGCAACGGGTGGGGGAGACCCAGTACTTC.

The chain has TRBV28 and TRBJ2-5; 8 nucleotides align to TRBD1. The CDR3 length is 15 residues. V gave up 3 bases and J gave up 3 bases; unmatched junction bases: 6. Germline V gene sequence: CDR1 MDHEN, CDR2 SYDVKM. CDR3: CASSFGDRLEETQYF. The CDR3 DNA sequence: TGTGCCAGCAGTTTCGGGGACAGGCTTGAAGAGACCCAGTACTTC.

The V call is TRBV4-3, the J call TRBJ1-2, with D unclear. Germline values: CDR1 LGHNA, CDR2 YSLEER. The CDR3 is made up of 15 amino acids. The V and J ends lost 5 bases and 8 bases respectively, with 21 bases between them. For the CDR3, the DNA is TGCGCCAGCAGCGCCACGTGGGAGCCAAGCGTGGGCTACACCTTC. Translated: CASSATWEPSVGYTF.

The V call is TRBV5-1, the J call TRBJ2-1; no clear D. CDR3 length equals 13 residues. Germline values: CDR1 SGHRS, CDR2 YFSETQ. Between the trimmed V and J ends, which lost 1 base and 5 bases, there was a span of 7 bases. Written as DNA, the CDR3 is TGCGCCAGCAGCTTGTCGAGACACAATGAGCAGTTCTTC. The encoded protein is CASSLSRHNEQFF.

The rearrangement joins TRBV6-6 to TRBJ2-4; unclear D gene. V was clipped by 2 bases and J by 8 bases, with 7 bases between them. The CDR3 is 12 residues long. From germline, CDR1 is MNHNY and CDR2 SVGAGI (reference sequence). The CDR3 is CASSYNADIQYF. For the CDR3, the DNA is TGTGCCAGCAGTTACAACGCCGACATTCAGTACTTC.

This clonotype was recorded a few times. The gene calls are TRBV6-2 or TRBV6-3 and TRBJ2-3, with a tentative D call TRBD1 (6 bases). There are 17 residues in the CDR3. Trimming left V 4 bases short and J 2 bases short, with 19 bases between. Germline values: CDR1 MNHEY, CDR2 SVGEGT. DNA of the CDR3: TGTGCCAGCAGTTTTGTGGGTACGGACAGCTACACAGATACGCAGTATTTT. The encoded protein is CASSFVGTDSYTDTQYF.

The CDR3 bases are TGCAGCGTTGCTTTCGGGACCGGGGAGCTGTTTTTT. Translated, it gives CSVAFGTGELFF. The chain employs TRBV29-1 and TRBJ2-2; D ambiguous. The CDR3 extends over 12 amino acids. V lost 4 bases to trimming and J lost 5 bases, with 8 bases between them. Germline V gene sequence: CDR1 SQVTM, CDR2 ANQGSEA.

The chain has TRBV20-1 and TRBJ2-3; TRBD1 might be the D (6 bases). In germline, CDR1 is DFQATT, CDR2 SNEGSKA (reference sequence). V was shortened by 4 bases and J by 1 base, with 18 bases between the two germline ends. CDR3 length equals 16 residues. The CDR3 region has the DNA TGCAGTGCTAAATTAGGGGGAAGAGCAGGCACAGATACGCAGTATTTT. Translating gives CSAKLGGRAGTDTQYF.

The rearrangement uses TRBV12-3 or TRBV12-4 and TRBJ2-3; the match to TRBD1 covers 12 bases. The J segment lost 10 bases and the V segment lost 6 bases, leaving 11 bases of the junction unmatched. The CDR3 is made up of 15 amino acids. CDR3 sequence (DNA): TGTGCCAGCAGCACCGGGACAGGGGGCGCGGATGCGCAGTATTTT. Translation gives CASSTGTGGADAQYF.

This clonotype was seen more than once but under ten times. The chain couples TRBV20-1 to TRBJ2-1; no definite D call. Germline CDR1 and CDR2: DFQATT and SNEGSKA (reference sequence). V was clipped by 0 bases and J by 9 bases, with 9 bases between them. The CDR3 covers 12 residues. CDR3 region: CSARDQAVEQFF. In DNA, the CDR3 is TGCAGTGCTAGAGATCAGGCGGTTGAGCAGTTCTTC.